These T cell receptor beta chains were read from a single sample in a study of blood T cell repertoires in COVID-19. TCRdb keeps only in-frame clones here, not all; method: immunoSEQ multiplex PCR. In the table there are 70,000 or so clones, around 91% of which are singletons. The material sequenced was peripheral blood. The receptors originated from a human donor in a cohort sampled during active COVID-19. CDR3s include the opening cysteine and the closing phenylalanine or tryptophan. The order of the fields is clone size, J gene, D gene, V gene, CDR3 DNA, CDR3 protein. A D gene is named only where the DNA matches it firmly. A row's size may be missing; if present it is once, few, many or a size class.

NA	TRBJ2-1	TRBD2	TRBV9	TGTGCCAGCAGCAAAGGGGGGGGACTAGCTGTTGAGCAGTTCTTC	CASSKGGGLAVEQFF
NA	TRBJ2-5	TRBD2	TRBV4-1	TGCGCCAGCAGCCAAGGGCGGGGGGTAGAGACCCAGTACTTC	CASSQGRGVETQYF
NA	TRBJ1-1	NA	TRBV1	TGCACCAGCAGCCAGGGACAGGGGTACATGAACACTGAAGCTTTCTTT	CTSSQGQGYMNTEAFF
NA	TRBJ1-2	TRBD1	TRBV10-2	TGCGCCAGCAGTCGCGACAGGGACTATGGCTACACCTTC	CASSRDRDYGYTF
few	TRBJ2-7	NA	TRBV27	TGTGCCAGCAGCCGTAAAGGCCAGGGCTACGAGCAGTACTTC	CASSRKGQGYEQYF
NA	TRBJ1-5	NA	TRBV4-3	TGCGCCAGCAGCCAAGAGCGGACATCCTCAGGGAGCAATCAGCCCCAGCATTTT	CASSQERTSSGSNQPQHF
NA	TRBJ1-1	NA	TRBV7-3	TGTGCCAGCACCCGGATCGGACAGCCGAACACTGAAGCTTTCTTT	CASTRIGQPNTEAFF
NA	TRBJ2-7	TRBD2	TRBV6-2/TRBV6-3	TGTGCCAGCAGTACTAGCGGGGAGGTTCGCGAGCAGTACTTC	CASSTSGEVREQYF
NA	TRBJ1-4	TRBD1	TRBV6-5	TGTGCCTCAAGACCCGGGACAGGGGTTGAAAAACTGTTTTTT	CASRPGTGVEKLFF
NA	TRBJ1-1	TRBD1	TRBV18	TGTGCCAGCTCAGACAGGACAGGCGAAGCTTTCTTT	CASSDRTGEAFF
NA	TRBJ1-1	NA	TRBV5-6	TGTGCCAGCAGCTTGGCCAGGAACACTGAAGCTTTCTTT	CASSLARNTEAFF
NA	TRBJ1-1	NA	TRBV28	TGTGCCAGCAGTTTAGGACAGATGAACACTGAAGCTTTCTTT	CASSLGQMNTEAFF
NA	TRBJ2-7	TRBD2	TRBV11-2	TGTGCCAGCAGCTTAGTGCGGGGCCTAGCGGGGACTAGCTCCTACGAGCAGTACTTC	CASSLVRGLAGTSSYEQYF
NA	TRBJ2-7	TRBD1	TRBV27	TGTGCCAGCAGTTCATCCCAGGGGGACGTGGGGCAGTACTTC	CASSSSQGDVGQYF
NA	TRBJ2-7	NA	TRBV30	TGTGCCTGGAGTGAAATCCAGGGGATCCCCTACGAGCAGTACTTC	CAWSEIQGIPYEQYF
NA	TRBJ1-1	TRBD1	TRBV7-9	TGTGCCAGCAGCTACGGACAGGGGGCGAACACTGAAGCTTTCTTT	CASSYGQGANTEAFF
NA	TRBJ1-1	NA	TRBV27	TGTGCCAGCAGTTATTCAATTGCGGACACTGAAGCTTTCTTT	CASSYSIADTEAFF
NA	TRBJ1-4	NA	TRBV21-1	TGTGCCAGCAGCAAAGCGTGGGACAGGGGGAATGAAAAACTGTTTTTT	CASSKAWDRGNEKLFF
NA	TRBJ2-7	TRBD1	TRBV5-6	TGTGCCAGCAGCTTGGGGGACAGGAGACCCTCCTACGAGCAGTACTTC	CASSLGDRRPSYEQYF
NA	TRBJ1-2	NA	TRBV5-1	TGCGCCAGCAGCTTGGAAGGCAGGCACTATGGCTACACCTTC	CASSLEGRHYGYTF
NA	TRBJ2-7	NA	TRBV6-2/TRBV6-3	TGTGCCAGCAGCCTAGGACTGAGTGCCTACGAGCAGTACTTC	CASSLGLSAYEQYF
NA	TRBJ2-5	NA	TRBV24-1	TGTGCCACCAGTGATTTGCGGGTAAAAGAGACCCAGTACTTC	CATSDLRVKETQYF
once	TRBJ2-5	TRBD1	TRBV4-3	TGCGCCAGCAGCCAAGGAGACAGGGGGAGACAAGAGACCCAGTACTTC	CASSQGDRGRQETQYF
NA	TRBJ1-3	NA	TRBV9	TGTGCCAGCAGCGTAGGCAGGGCGGGAAACACCATATATTTT	CASSVGRAGNTIYF
NA	TRBJ1-1	TRBD1	TRBV27	TGTGCCAGCAGTTTAAACTACAGGGGGCGCCGGGACACTGAAGCTTTCTTT	CASSLNYRGRRDTEAFF
NA	TRBJ1-3	NA	TRBV28	TGTGCCAGCGCCCGGGACACGCTCTCTGGAAACACCATATATTTT	CASARDTLSGNTIYF
NA	TRBJ1-1	NA	TRBV9	TGTGCCAGCAGCGTAGAGCCCGGGACTGGCCCTGAAGCTTTCTTT	CASSVEPGTGPEAFF
NA	TRBJ1-1	NA	TRBV27	TGTGCCAGCAGTTTATTCGGAGGGAACACTGAAGCTTTCTTT	CASSLFGGNTEAFF
NA	TRBJ1-3	NA	TRBV5-1	TGCGCCAGCAGATGGCAGGAATCTGGAAACACCATATATTTT	CASRWQESGNTIYF
NA	TRBJ1-1	NA	TRBV9	TGTGCCAGCAGCGTAGCAGCAGGGGCCACTGAAGCTTTCTTT	CASSVAAGATEAFF
NA	TRBJ1-6	NA	TRBV7-3	TGTGCCAGCAGCACAAGGGACACCCCTCCCTATAATTCACCCCTCCACTTT	CASSTRDTPPYNSPLHF
NA	TRBJ2-2	NA	TRBV21-1	TGTGCCAGCAGCCGCAATTACAGGGTCGGCACCGGGGAGCTGTTTTTT	CASSRNYRVGTGELFF
NA	TRBJ2-7	TRBD1	TRBV27	TGTGCCAGCAGTACAGGGGGTCCCTACGAGCAGTACTTC	CASSTGGPYEQYF
NA	TRBJ2-7	TRBD1	TRBV5-4	TGTGCCAGCAGCTCCCGACAGGGAGAATACGAGCAGTACTTC	CASSSRQGEYEQYF
once	TRBJ1-6	NA	TRBV30	TGTGCCTGGAGTCCGCGGGAGACTGAGTCACCCCTCCACTTT	CAWSPRETESPLHF
NA	TRBJ2-7	NA	TRBV14	TGTGCCAGCAGCCAAGCCGGGAGCTCCTACGAGCAGTACTTC	CASSQAGSSYEQYF
NA	TRBJ1-1	TRBD1	TRBV4-2	TGTGCCAGCAGCCCTGGGAAGGGGGCAAAGCATGAAGCTTTCTTT	CASSPGKGAKHEAFF
few	TRBJ2-1	TRBD2	TRBV9	TGTGCCAGCAGCGGCCTAAGCGGGGGGGCGTACAATGAGCAGTTCTTC	CASSGLSGGAYNEQFF
NA	TRBJ2-7	NA	TRBV13	TGTGCCAGCAGCTTAGGCCTCGGGAATTCCTACGAGCAGTACTTC	CASSLGLGNSYEQYF
NA	TRBJ1-4	NA	TRBV30	TGTGCCTGGGAACATGGGGCGTTCGAAAAACTGTTTTTT	CAWEHGAFEKLFF
NA	TRBJ1-3	NA	TRBV24-1	TGTGCCACCAGTGACACCCGGGACACTGGAAACACCATATATTTT	CATSDTRDTGNTIYF
NA	TRBJ1-2	TRBD1	TRBV6-1	TGTGCCAGCAGTGTACTTTGGACAGGGGGTTCTAACTATGGCTACACCTTC	CASSVLWTGGSNYGYTF
few	TRBJ2-7	TRBD1	TRBV11-2	TGTGCCAGCAGCCCCCGGCTCGGACAGGGGAATCCCTACGAGCAGTACTTC	CASSPRLGQGNPYEQYF
once	TRBJ1-2	NA	TRBV9	TGTGCCAGCAGCGTAGGTGAGAGGCAAGTCTATGGCTACACCTTC	CASSVGERQVYGYTF
NA	TRBJ1-1	TRBD1	TRBV19	TGTGCCAGTAGTACCTATTGGACAGGGATGGTCACTGAAGCTTTCTTT	CASSTYWTGMVTEAFF
NA	TRBJ2-7	NA	TRBV5-1	TGCGCCAGCAGCGTGGGGGAGGAGGACTACTCCTACGAGCAGTACTTC	CASSVGEEDYSYEQYF